This entry describes one T cell receptor (beta chain). Germline CDR1 and CDR2: SGDLS and YYNGEE. Trimming took 0 bases from V and 3 from J; bases not matched to a gene: 3. This CDR3 contains 14 residues. This sample is part of a study of cytomegalovirus exposure and HLA in healthy donors. PCR employed 60 Vbeta and 13 Jbeta primers. Repertoires were generated with immunoSEQ multiplex PCR, while TCRdb's copy carries only in-frame clones and drops some. The sample features 150,000 or so clones, with 1.6% in its top ten. The clonotype was recovered from a woman aged 50 to 65 in good health and CMV-seronegative. Source material: PBMCs. V and J are TRBV9 and TRBJ2-7; 7 positions agree with TRBD2. CDR3 sequence: CASSVGGGFYEQYF. In nucleotides, the CDR3 is TGTGCCAGCAGCGTAGGGGGGGGGTTCTACGAGCAGTACTTC.